This T cell receptor beta chain was documented in a study of CD8 T cells in Susac syndrome. Study-level background: At the time of blood draw, patients with Susac syndrome were therapy-naive, receiving corticosteroids, or receiving intravenous immunoglobulin alone.

Worth noting for this clonotype: No antigen is known for it.

The RNA input was 0.5 to 1 ug, and it was reverse transcribed with random hexamers. TCRdb recomputed calls from the immunoSEQ multiplex PCR reads with MiXCR, one row per CDR3 protein. This sample has approximately 120,000 distinct CDR3 sequences, with just under 95% found just once. Patients with Susac syndrome met diagnostic criteria that were recently defined for definite or probable disease. Overall study results and limits: Among people with Susac, CD8+ clonal expansion was greatest in TEMRA cells and active patients. Across the total CD8+ repertoires, fewer than 20 Susac-specific public clones were found. The CD8+ TEMRA repertoires yielded roughly 5 such clones.

The specimen was CD8+ T cells from PBMCs. The receptor comes from a human donor with Susac syndrome.

The CDR3 DNA sequence: TGTGCCAGCAGCCCCGGGGGAGCGGGGTACCAAGAGACCCAGTACTTC. Its translation is CASSPGGAGYQETQYF. The chain links TRBV13 to TRBJ2-5; 7 bases are a match to TRBD2. The CDR3 length is 16 residues. Germline V gene lookup returns CDR1 PRHDT and CDR2 FYEKMQ (reference sequence). V lost 5 bases to trimming and J lost 0 bases; unmatched junction nucleotides: 9.